The 21 T cell receptor beta chains reported below all come from one sample, sequenced in a study of cytomegalovirus exposure and HLA in healthy donors (dated by TCRdb to the late 2010s). Library prep was done by the immunoSEQ multiplex PCR assay. For the multiplex PCR, a mixture combining 60 forward primers for TCR Vbeta segments and 13 reverse primers for TCR Jbeta segments was used. TCRdb holds this immuneACCESS table with in-frame rearrangements only. Some clones are missing; in checked studies, unresolved V genes explain under half, and the rest has no known cause. Within this sample are more than 95,000 clones, with 10% of them counted one time only. 5.8% of the sample is held by the ten biggest clonotypes. The sequenced sample was PBMCs. Source of these receptors: a middle-aged man in good health and CMV-seropositive.

In its sample, this clone was seen a few times. The chain carries TRBV12-5 and TRBJ2-7; TRBD2 aligns across 11 bases. CDR1 is LGHNT, CDR2 FRNRAP, per germline. CDR3 length: 15 residues. Unmatched junction bases numbered 9, after V lost 1 base and J lost 10 bases. CDR3 region: CASGLGTGTSGLQYF. CDR3 coding DNA: TGTGCTAGTGGTTTGGGAACCGGGACTAGCGGACTCCAGTACTTC.

This clone appeared a single time. The rearrangement uses TRBV28 and TRBJ2-2; D unclear. V lost 8 bases, J lost 4 bases, and 11 bases lay in between. The CDR3 totals 13 residues. Per germline, CDR1 MDHEN and CDR2 SYDVKM. CDR3 loop: CASSPSPTGELFF. The CDR3 region has the DNA TGTGCCAGCTCTCCTTCCCCCACCGGGGAGCTGTTTTTT.

This clone has only a few counts. The chain combines TRBV9 with TRBJ1-5, with 11 bases aligning to TRBD1. Germline loops: CDR1 SGDLS, CDR2 YYNGEE. CDR3 size: 15 residues. J gave up 7 bases and V 3 bases, and 6 bases lay outside the gene matches. For the CDR3, the DNA is TGTGCCAGCAGCGAGGGGACAGGGGGTATCCAGCCCCAGCATTTT. This encodes CASSEGTGGIQPQHF.

V and J are TRBV5-8 and TRBJ2-7, with D tentatively TRBD2 (6 bases). The CDR3 is 11 amino acids. CDR1 is SGHTS and CDR2 is YDEGEE in the germline V gene. The germline V and J ends were trimmed by 4 bases and 7 bases, with 9 bases remaining between them. The CDR3 spells CASSVAGEQYF. In DNA, the CDR3 is TGTGCCAGCAGCGTTGCGGGGGAGCAGTACTTC.

The chain combines TRBV19 with TRBJ1-5, with TRBD1 matching 7 bases. Germline-derived CDR1 and CDR2 are LNHDA and SQIVND (reference sequence). The trim removed 6 bases at V and 3 bases at J, leaving 5 bases unmatched. The CDR3 covers 14 residues. For the CDR3, the DNA is TGTGCCAGTAGGGAGACAGGGTTCAATCAGCCCCAGCATTTT. Its protein product is CASRETGFNQPQHF.

This clone came up a few times. V usage is TRBV6-6 and J usage is TRBJ2-7; D unresolved. This CDR3 spans 13 amino acids. Trimming stripped 2 bases from V and 3 bases from J, with 8 bases between. Germline assignment: CDR1 MNHNY and CDR2 SVGAGI (reference sequence). Written as DNA, the CDR3 is TGTGCCAGCAGTTACAGACATTTCTACGAGCAGTACTTC. Encoded protein: CASSYRHFYEQYF.

This clone was detected only a few times. The chain employs TRBV11-2 and TRBJ1-5; unclear D gene. The ends were cut back, 5 bases at V and 2 bases at J, with 16 bases in the middle. CDR3 length equals 16 residues. The germline V gene has CDR1 SGHAT and CDR2 FQNNGV. The CDR3 region is CASSPPGGRCNQPQHF. DNA of the CDR3: TGTGCCAGCAGCCCGCCGGGAGGGCGATGCAATCAGCCCCAGCATTTT.

This clone was observed many times. CDR3 bases: TGCGCCAGCAGCCCCTGGACAGGGGGCCAAGAGACCCAGTACTTC. Translated, it gives CASSPWTGGQETQYF. The genes are TRBV5-1 and TRBJ2-5, with 10 bases lining up with TRBD1. Germline V gene data show CDR1 as SGHRS and CDR2 as YFSETQ. The length of the CDR3 is 15 residues. Losses at the gene ends were 4 bases for V and 1 base for J; bases not matched to a gene: 4. Based on the CDR3 plus reference TRBV5-1 and TRBJ2-5, the full variable domain is KAGVTQTPRYLIKTRGQQVTLSCSPISGHRSVSWYQQTPGQGLQFLFEYFSETQRNKGNFPGRFSGRQFSNSRSEMNVSTLELGDSALYLCASSPWTGGQETQYFGPGTRLLVL.

The chain links TRBV29-1 to TRBJ2-1; the match to TRBD2 covers 8 bases. V lost 4 bases to trimming and J lost 8 bases; unmatched junction nucleotides: 7. The CDR3 is 13 amino acids. The germline V gene encodes CDR1 SQVTM and CDR2 ANQGSEA. For the CDR3, the DNA is TGCAGCGTTGTCCAGCGGGAGAACCATGAGCAGTTCTTC. Protein: CSVVQRENHEQFF.

The chain is built from TRBV7-6 and TRBJ1-2, with TRBD1 as a possible D gene (5 bases). The germline CDR1 and CDR2 sequences are SGHVS and FNYEAQ. Trimming took 5 bases from V and 3 from J, leaving 16 bases between them. The CDR3 contains 15 residues. The CDR3 reads CASSPWGERDYGYTF. The CDR3 region has the DNA TGTGCCAGCAGCCCCTGGGGGGAAAGGGACTATGGCTACACCTTC.

This chain uses TRBV18 with TRBJ1-5; 9 bases align to TRBD1. The J segment lost 0 bases and the V segment lost 6 bases, leaving 3 bases of the junction unmatched. The germline gives CDR1 KGHSH, CDR2 LQKENI. CDR3 length equals 15 residues. The CDR3 reads CASSGQGGSNQPQHF. CDR3 bases: TGTGCCAGCTCGGGACAGGGAGGTAGCAATCAGCCCCAGCATTTT.

This clone came up a few times. The chain uses TRBV7-9 and TRBJ2-2; 8 positions match TRBD1. Germline CDR1 reads SEHNR; CDR2 reads FQNEAQ (reference sequence). V dropped 3 bases and J dropped 6; count of bases not matched to a gene: 0. This CDR3 is built from 13 residues. CDR3 sequence reads: CASSLDRAGELFF. CDR3 sequence (DNA): TGTGCCAGCAGCTTGGACAGGGCCGGGGAGCTGTTTTTT.

The V and J genes are TRBV13 and TRBJ2-1; 14 nucleotides agree with TRBD2. In germline, CDR1 is PRHDT, CDR2 FYEKMQ (reference sequence). This CDR3 region has 18 residues. V lost 6 bases and J lost 9; bases outside the gene matches: 16. In DNA form, the CDR3 reads TGTGCCAGCAGTTTTGGACCTCCGGGACTAGCGGGAGAAATTGAGCAGTTCTTC. Protein product: CASSFGPPGLAGEIEQFF.

The chain has TRBV25-1 and TRBJ2-7; a weak D match, TRBD1 (6 bases). V lost 2 bases, J lost 1 base, and 15 bases lay in between. This CDR3 has 16 amino acids. Germline CDR1 and CDR2: MGHDK and SYGVNS. CDR3 sequence: CASSEETGTSSYEQYF. As DNA, the CDR3 is TGTGCCAGCAGTGAAGAAACCGGGACATCTTCCTACGAGCAGTACTTC.

The CDR3 DNA follows: TGCGCCAGCAGCCAAGATAACAGGGGGCTCGACGAGCAGTACTTC. It codes for CASSQDNRGLDEQYF. The J gene is TRBJ2-7, the V gene TRBV4-1; 9 bases align to TRBD1. The CDR3 contains 15 residues. The germline V gene encodes CDR1 MGHRA and CDR2 YSYEKL. J lost 5 bases, V lost 0 bases, and 5 bases had no gene match.

This clone has a handful of counts. The rearrangement links TRBV9 to TRBJ2-5; 10 positions match TRBD2. CDR3 length: 15 amino acids. CDR1 and CDR2 (germline): SGDLS, YYNGEE. V shed 4 bases and J 6 bases; nucleotides not matched to a gene: 9. DNA for the CDR3: TGTGCCAGCAGCCAAACCGGGACTAGCGAAAAGACCCAGTACTTC. Translation: CASSQTGTSEKTQYF.

The J gene is TRBJ2-3, the V gene TRBV6-1; perhaps TRBD2 as D (5 bases). The CDR3 runs to 17 residues. Germline V lookup: CDR1 MNHNS, CDR2 SASEGT. V lost 2 bases and J lost 3, with 18 bases in between. This chain's CDR3 is CASSESLSGSVTDTQYF. CDR3 nucleotide sequence: TGTGCCAGCAGTGAAAGTTTAAGCGGCAGCGTTACAGATACGCAGTATTTT.

In this sample, this clone turned up a few times. The rearrangement joins TRBV18 to TRBJ1-2; unclear D gene. The CDR3 consists of 16 residues. Trimming pared 5 bases from V and 5 bases from J, leaving 21 bases between. CDR1 and CDR2 from the germline V gene are KGHSH and LQKENI. The CDR3 protein is CASSSTTYSLWYGYTF. CDR3 coding DNA: TGTGCCAGCTCATCAACCACATACAGCCTATGGTATGGCTACACCTTC. The entire variable domain, with the rest obtained from reference TRBV18 and TRBJ1-2, is as follows: NAGVMQNPRHLVRRRGQEARLRCSPMKGHSHVYWYRQLPEEGLKFMVYLQKENIIDESGMPKERFSAEFPKEGPSILRIQQVVRGDSAAYFCASSSTTYSLWYGYTFGSGTRLTVV.

This clone showed up just a few times. The V and J genes are TRBV5-6 and TRBJ1-3, with D unresolved. The CDR3 loop spans 14 amino acids. CDR1 SGHDT and CDR2 YYEEEE come from the germline V gene. Trimming took 5 bases from V and 4 from J, leaving 13 bases between them. The CDR3 DNA is TGTGCCAGCAGGATTACTCCCGTAGGAAACACCATATATTTT. This encodes CASRITPVGNTIYF.

This clone appeared a few times. The chain couples TRBV5-6 to TRBJ1-1, with no clear D. Germline V CDR1 and CDR2: SGHDT, YYEEEE. The CDR3 is made up of 12 amino acids. V gave up 2 bases and J gave up 5 bases, with 7 bases separating them. The CDR3 here is CASSFAETEAFF. In nucleotides, the CDR3 is TGTGCCAGCAGCTTCGCGGAAACTGAAGCTTTCTTT.

This clone has more than one count but fewer than ten. The chain uses TRBV4-3 and TRBJ1-1; 7 nucleotides align to TRBD1. There are 16 residues in the CDR3. The trim removed 0 bases at V and 0 bases at J, leaving 4 bases unmatched. Germline lookup yields CDR1 LGHNA and CDR2 YSLEER. The chain's CDR3 is CASSQEGTVMNTEAFF. In nucleotides, the CDR3 is TGCGCCAGCAGCCAAGAAGGGACAGTGATGAACACTGAAGCTTTCTTT.